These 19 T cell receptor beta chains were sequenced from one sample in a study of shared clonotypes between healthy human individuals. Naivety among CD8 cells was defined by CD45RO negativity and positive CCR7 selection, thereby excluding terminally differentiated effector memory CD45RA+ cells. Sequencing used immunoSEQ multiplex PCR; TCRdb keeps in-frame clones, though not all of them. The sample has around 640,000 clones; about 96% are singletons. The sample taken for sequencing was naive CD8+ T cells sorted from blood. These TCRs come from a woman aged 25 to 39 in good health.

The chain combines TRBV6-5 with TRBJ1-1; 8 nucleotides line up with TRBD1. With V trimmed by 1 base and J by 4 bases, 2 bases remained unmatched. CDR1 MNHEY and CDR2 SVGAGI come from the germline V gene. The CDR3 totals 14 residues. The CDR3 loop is CASSYYTGGTEAFF. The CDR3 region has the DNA TGTGCCAGCAGTTACTACACAGGGGGCACTGAAGCTTTCTTT.

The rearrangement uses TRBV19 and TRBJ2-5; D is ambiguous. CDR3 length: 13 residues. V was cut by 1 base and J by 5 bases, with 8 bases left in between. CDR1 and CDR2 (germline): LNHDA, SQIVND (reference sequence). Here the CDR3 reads CASSIGGSETQYF. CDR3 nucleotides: TGTGCCAGTAGTATAGGGGGTTCGGAGACCCAGTACTTC.

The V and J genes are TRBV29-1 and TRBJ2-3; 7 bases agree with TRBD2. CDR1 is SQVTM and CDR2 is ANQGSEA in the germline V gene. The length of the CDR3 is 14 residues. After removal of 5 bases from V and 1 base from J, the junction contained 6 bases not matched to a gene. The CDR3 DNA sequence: TGCAGCGTTTTCGGGACTACCCGCACAGATACGCAGTATTTT. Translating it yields CSVFGTTRTDTQYF.

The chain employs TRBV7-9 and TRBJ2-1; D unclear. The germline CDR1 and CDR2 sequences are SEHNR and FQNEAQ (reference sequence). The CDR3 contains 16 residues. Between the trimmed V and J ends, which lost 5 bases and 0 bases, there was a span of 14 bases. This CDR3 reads CASSLRSSSSYNEQFF. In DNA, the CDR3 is TGTGCCAGCAGCCTCCGGTCCAGTAGCTCCTACAATGAGCAGTTCTTC.

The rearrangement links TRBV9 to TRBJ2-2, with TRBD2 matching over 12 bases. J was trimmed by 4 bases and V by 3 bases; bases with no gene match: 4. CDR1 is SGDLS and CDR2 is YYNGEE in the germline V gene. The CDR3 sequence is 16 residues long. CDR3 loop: CASSGTSGKGTGELFF. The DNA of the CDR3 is TGTGCCAGCAGCGGGACTAGCGGGAAGGGCACCGGGGAGCTGTTTTTT.

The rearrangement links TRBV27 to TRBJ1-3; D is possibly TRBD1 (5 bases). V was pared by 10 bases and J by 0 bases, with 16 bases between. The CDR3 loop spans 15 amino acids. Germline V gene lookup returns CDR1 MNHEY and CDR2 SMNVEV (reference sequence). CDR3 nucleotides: TGTGCCACCATGGGTGTGGGGGTCTCTGGAAACACCATATATTTT. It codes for CATMGVGVSGNTIYF.

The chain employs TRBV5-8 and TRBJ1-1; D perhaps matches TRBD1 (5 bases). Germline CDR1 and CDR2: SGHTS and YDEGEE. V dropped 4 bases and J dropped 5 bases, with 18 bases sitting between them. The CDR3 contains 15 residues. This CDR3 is CASSNHRGGGTEAFF. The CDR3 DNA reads TGTGCCAGCAGCAACCATAGAGGTGGGGGGACTGAAGCTTTCTTT.

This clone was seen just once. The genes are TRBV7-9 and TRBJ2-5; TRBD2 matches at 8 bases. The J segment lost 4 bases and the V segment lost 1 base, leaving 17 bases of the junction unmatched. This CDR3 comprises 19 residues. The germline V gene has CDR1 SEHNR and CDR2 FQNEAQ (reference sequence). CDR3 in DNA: TGTGCCAGCAGCTTAGGCTTACAGCACACGGGCGGGAGGTTAGAGACCCAGTACTTC. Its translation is CASSLGLQHTGGRLETQYF.

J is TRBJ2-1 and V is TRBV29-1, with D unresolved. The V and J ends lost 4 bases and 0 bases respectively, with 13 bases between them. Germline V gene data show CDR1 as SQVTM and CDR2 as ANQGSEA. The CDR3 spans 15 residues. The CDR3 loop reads CSVVGLDRSYNEQFF. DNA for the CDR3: TGCAGCGTTGTTGGCCTAGACCGCTCCTACAATGAGCAGTTCTTC.

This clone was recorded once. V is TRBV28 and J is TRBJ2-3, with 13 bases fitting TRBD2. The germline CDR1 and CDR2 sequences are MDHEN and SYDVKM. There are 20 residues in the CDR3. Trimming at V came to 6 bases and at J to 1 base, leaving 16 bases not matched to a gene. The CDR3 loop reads CASRKSLGLAGSYRTDTQYF. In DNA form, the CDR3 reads TGTGCCAGCAGAAAATCCCTGGGACTAGCGGGATCTTACCGCACAGATACGCAGTATTTT.

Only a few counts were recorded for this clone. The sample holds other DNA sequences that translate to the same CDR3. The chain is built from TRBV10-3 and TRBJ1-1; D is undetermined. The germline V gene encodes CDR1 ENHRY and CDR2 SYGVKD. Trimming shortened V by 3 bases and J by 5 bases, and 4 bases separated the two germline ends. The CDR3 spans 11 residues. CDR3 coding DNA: TGTGCCATCAGTGAAGGGACTGAAGCTTTCTTT. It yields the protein CAISEGTEAFF.

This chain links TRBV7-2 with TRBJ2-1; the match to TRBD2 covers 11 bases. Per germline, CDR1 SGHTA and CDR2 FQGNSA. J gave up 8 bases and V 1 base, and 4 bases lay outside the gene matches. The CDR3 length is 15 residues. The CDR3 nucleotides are TGTGCCAGCAGCTTAGTAGGACTAGCGGGCGATGAGCAGTTCTTC. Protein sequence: CASSLVGLAGDEQFF.

Here the CDR3 DNA reads TGCGCCAGCAGCTTGCGGGAAGGGGACAACTATGGCTACACCTTC. Its protein is CASSLREGDNYGYTF. The chain links TRBV5-1 to TRBJ1-2; tentatively, D is TRBD1 (5 bases). The CDR3 spans 15 residues. V shed 1 base and J shed 2 bases, with 12 bases lying between them. Germline CDR1 is SGHRS and CDR2 is YFSETQ.

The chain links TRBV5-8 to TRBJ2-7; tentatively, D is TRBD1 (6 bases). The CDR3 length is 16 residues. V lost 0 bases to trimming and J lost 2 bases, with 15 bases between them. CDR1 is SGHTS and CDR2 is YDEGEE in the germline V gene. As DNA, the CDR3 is TGTGCCAGCAGCTTGGCCCACAGGGAAGGGACCTACGAGCAGTACTTC. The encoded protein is CASSLAHREGTYEQYF. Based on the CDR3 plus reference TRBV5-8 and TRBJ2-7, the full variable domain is EAGVTQSPTHLIKTRGQQATLRCSPISGHTSVYWYQQALGLGLQFLLWYDEGEERNRGNFPPRFSGRQFPNYSSELNVNALELEDSALYLCASSLAHREGTYEQYFGPGTRLTVT.

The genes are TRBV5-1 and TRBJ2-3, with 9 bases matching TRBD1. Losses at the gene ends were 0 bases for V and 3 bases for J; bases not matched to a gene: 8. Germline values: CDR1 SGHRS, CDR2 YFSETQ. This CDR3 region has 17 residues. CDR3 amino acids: CASSLAGHRGRTDTQYF. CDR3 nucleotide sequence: TGCGCCAGCAGCTTGGCGGGGCACAGGGGGCGAACAGATACGCAGTATTTT. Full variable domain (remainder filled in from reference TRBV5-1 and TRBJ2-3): KAGVTQTPRYLIKTRGQQVTLSCSPISGHRSVSWYQQTPGQGLQFLFEYFSETQRNKGNFPGRFSGRQFSNSRSEMNVSTLELGDSALYLCASSLAGHRGRTDTQYFGPGTRLTVL.

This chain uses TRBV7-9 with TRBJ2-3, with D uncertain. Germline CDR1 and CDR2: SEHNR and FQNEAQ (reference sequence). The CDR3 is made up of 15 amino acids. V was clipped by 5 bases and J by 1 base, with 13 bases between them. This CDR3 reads CASSPATLRTDTQYF. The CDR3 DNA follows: TGTGCCAGCAGCCCCGCTACACTGCGCACAGATACGCAGTATTTT.

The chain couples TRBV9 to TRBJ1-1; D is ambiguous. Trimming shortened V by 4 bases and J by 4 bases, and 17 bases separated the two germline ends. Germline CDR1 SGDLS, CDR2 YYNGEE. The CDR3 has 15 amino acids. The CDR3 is CASSPLEGLATEAFF. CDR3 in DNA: TGTGCCAGCAGCCCCCTGGAGGGCTTGGCCACTGAAGCTTTCTTT.

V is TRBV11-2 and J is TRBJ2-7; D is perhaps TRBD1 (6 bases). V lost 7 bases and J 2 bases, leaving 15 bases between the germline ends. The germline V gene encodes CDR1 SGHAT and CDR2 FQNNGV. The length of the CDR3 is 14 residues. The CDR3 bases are TGTGCCAGCACCGTAGGGGGTTTCGCCTACGAGCAGTACTTC. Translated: CASTVGGFAYEQYF.

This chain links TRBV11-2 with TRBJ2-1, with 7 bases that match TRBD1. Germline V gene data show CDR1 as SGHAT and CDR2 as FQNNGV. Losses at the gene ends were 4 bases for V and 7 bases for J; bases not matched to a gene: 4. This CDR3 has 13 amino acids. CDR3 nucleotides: TGTGCCAGCAGCTCAACAGGGGCGAATGAGCAGTTCTTC. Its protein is CASSSTGANEQFF. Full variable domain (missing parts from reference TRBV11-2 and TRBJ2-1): EAGVAQSPRYKIIEKRQSVAFWCNPISGHATLYWYQQILGQGPKLLIQFQNNGVVDDSQLPKDRFSAERLKGVDSTLKIQPAKLEDSAVYLCASSSTGANEQFFGPGTRLTVL.